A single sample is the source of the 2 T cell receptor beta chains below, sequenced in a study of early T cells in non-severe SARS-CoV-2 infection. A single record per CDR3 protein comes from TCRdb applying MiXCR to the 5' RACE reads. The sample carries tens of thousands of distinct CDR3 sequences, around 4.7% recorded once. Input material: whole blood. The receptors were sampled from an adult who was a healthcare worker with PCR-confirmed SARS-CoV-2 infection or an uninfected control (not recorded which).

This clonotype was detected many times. The CDR3 bases are TGTGCCAGCAGCTCCTACGGGGGTTGGTACAATGAGCAGTTCTTC. It yields the protein CASSSYGGWYNEQFF. This chain joins TRBV5-8 and TRBJ2-1; tentative D call: TRBD2 (6 bases). The CDR3 totals 15 residues. The V end lost 3 bases, the J end lost 4 bases, and 14 bases lay between the germline ends. Germline V lookup: CDR1 SGHTS, CDR2 YDEGEE. The full variable domain, completed using reference TRBV5-8 and TRBJ2-1, is EAGVTQSPTHLIKTRGQQATLRCSPISGHTSVYWYQQALGLGLQFLLWYDEGEERNRGNFPPRFSGRQFPNYSSELNVNALELEDSALYLCASSSYGGWYNEQFFGPGTRLTVL.

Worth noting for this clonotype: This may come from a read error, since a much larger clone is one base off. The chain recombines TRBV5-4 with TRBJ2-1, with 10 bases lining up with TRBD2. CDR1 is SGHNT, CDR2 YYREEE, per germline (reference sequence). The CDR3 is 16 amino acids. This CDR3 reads CASIENVAGGYIEQFF. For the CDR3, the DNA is TGTGCCAGCATCGAAAACGTAGCGGGAGGCTACATTGAGCAGTTCTTC.